This TCR beta chain was recorded in a study of STAT5B mutations in CD4+ large granular lymphocyte leukemia. Study-wide context: The CDR3 'QG' motif was associated with a particular HLA allele among healthy donors. Study-wide points: TRBV06-family usage was enriched in top patient clones (8/27) versus controls (2/35). Main leukemic clonotypes were patient-specific, but roughly 23% appeared at low frequency elsewhere. Patient CD4-sorted repertoires looked more clonal than healthy CD4+ repertoires, even without putative leukemic clones.

The assay was immunoSEQ multiplex PCR, and TCRdb's table has in-frame clones only and misses some. The sample carries around 33,000 clones, about nine tenths recorded once. In this sample, this clone turned up a few times. Its antigen is not identified. The CDR3 spans 13 residues. V was pared by 2 bases and J by 2 bases, with 8 bases between. Germline loops: CDR1 SGHKS, CDR2 YYEKEE (reference sequence). What was sequenced was CD4+ T cells from blood buffy coats. This receptor was taken from a human donor in good health. V is TRBV5-5 and J is TRBJ2-7; D unresolved. The CDR3 is CASSFPLAYEQYF. CDR3 in DNA: TGTGCCAGCAGCTTTCCCCTAGCCTACGAGCAGTACTTC.